The 24 T cell receptor beta chains reported below all come from one sample, sequenced in a study of cytomegalovirus exposure and HLA in healthy donors (dated by TCRdb to the late 2010s). Library preparation used the immunoSEQ multiplex PCR assay. The multiplex PCR relied on a mix of 60 forward primers for TCR Vbeta segments and 13 reverse primers for TCR Jbeta segments. TCRdb obtained this table from immuneACCESS and retained in-frame rearrangements with V and J assigned. These tables miss some clones; where compared with another copy, unresolved V genes account for less than half of the shortfall, and the remainder is unexplained. Counted in this sample were some 250,000 clones; roughly 82% of them appeared once. Over 5% of the sample goes to the ten largest clones. The sequenced material came from PBMCs. The receptors derive from a woman in her forties in good health and CMV-seropositive.

The gene calls are TRBV20-1 and TRBJ2-1, with D possibly matching TRBD1 (5 bases). Germline V gene sequence: CDR1 DFQATT, CDR2 SNEGSKA (reference sequence). The CDR3 sequence is 10 residues long. V shed 7 bases and J shed 9 bases, with 10 bases lying between them. CDR3 in DNA: TGCAGTGGGGGCACCGGTGAGCAGTTCTTC. Residues: CSGGTGEQFF.

The J gene is TRBJ2-1, the V gene TRBV7-9, with TRBD2 identical over 13 bases. The CDR3 length is 18 residues. J was trimmed by 8 bases and V by 4 bases; bases with no gene match: 14. Germline V gives CDR1 SEHNR, CDR2 FQNEAQ (reference sequence). CDR3 DNA: TGTGCCAGCAGCTCCGGACTAGCGGGGGAATCTACATGGGATGAGCAGTTCTTC. This translates into CASSSGLAGESTWDEQFF.

The chain employs TRBV30 and TRBJ2-2; no reliable D call. Per germline, CDR1 GTSNPN and CDR2 SVGIG (reference sequence). Trimming removed 4 bases from V and 5 bases from J, with 5 bases in between. The CDR3 length is 11 residues. In DNA form, the CDR3 reads TGTGCCTGGACCCCAACCGGGGAGCTGTTTTTT. It encodes CAWTPTGELFF.

This sequence joins TRBV2 and TRBJ1-4, with a tentative D call TRBD1 (6 bases). The CDR3 totals 15 residues. V shed 8 bases and J shed 5 bases, with 18 bases lying between them. Germline loops: CDR1 SNHLY, CDR2 FYNNEI. DNA of the CDR3: TGTGCCAGCGGAGAGGCCGGGACACGGAATGAAAAACTGTTTTTT. This sequence encodes CASGEAGTRNEKLFF.

J is TRBJ1-1 and V is TRBV5-1, with 7 bases identical to TRBD1. J gave up 7 bases and V 0 bases, and 6 bases lay outside the gene matches. The germline gives CDR1 SGHRS, CDR2 YFSETQ. The CDR3 contains 14 residues. This CDR3 is CASSLGRGDVEAFF. Here the CDR3 DNA reads TGCGCCAGCAGCTTGGGCAGGGGGGACGTTGAAGCTTTCTTT.

The rearrangement uses TRBV7-3 and TRBJ1-1; TRBD1 is a possible D gene (6 bases). Per germline, CDR1 SGHTA and CDR2 FQGTGA. This CDR3 has 14 residues. Trimming left V 3 bases short and J 6 bases short, with 14 bases between. CDR3 in amino acids: CASSFGTFGAEAFF. DNA for the CDR3: TGTGCCAGCAGCTTCGGGACATTTGGCGCTGAAGCTTTCTTT.

The rearrangement joins TRBV4-1 to TRBJ2-3; TRBD2 matches at 15 bases. Per germline, CDR1 MGHRA and CDR2 YSYEKL. V lost 4 bases and J lost 1; bases outside the gene matches: 6. CDR3 size: 18 residues. CDR3 nucleotides: TGCGCCAGCAGCCCCTCCGGACTAGCGGGAGGGGGCACAGATACGCAGTATTTT. It yields the protein CASSPSGLAGGGTDTQYF.

The V call is TRBV10-3, the J call TRBJ2-5, with a tentative D call TRBD2 (6 bases). Germline V gives CDR1 ENHRY, CDR2 SYGVKD. The CDR3 length is 12 residues. V dropped 5 bases and J dropped 11 bases, with 15 bases sitting between them. This CDR3 is CAISPLGEEQYF. CDR3 nucleotides: TGTGCCATCAGTCCCCTCGGGGAGGAGCAGTACTTC.

V and J are TRBV27 and TRBJ1-2; the match to TRBD1 covers 8 bases. The CDR3 spans 15 residues. Trimming removed 1 base from V and 8 bases from J; junction bases left unmatched: 9. The germline V gene encodes CDR1 MNHEY and CDR2 SMNVEV (reference sequence). CDR3 amino acids: CASSLWAGGLEGYTF. CDR3 bases: TGTGCCAGCAGTTTATGGGCAGGGGGCCTAGAGGGCTACACCTTC.

This chain uses TRBV7-9 with TRBJ2-7; 7 bases agree with TRBD2. The germline CDR1 and CDR2 sequences are SEHNR and FQNEAQ (reference sequence). J gave up 6 bases and V 3 bases, and 8 bases lay outside the gene matches. The CDR3 consists of 14 residues. The DNA for the CDR3 is TGTGCCAGCAGCTTGAACGGGTGGGAGGGCGAGCAGTACTTC. This gives the protein CASSLNGWEGEQYF.

The rearrangement joins TRBV10-3 to TRBJ1-4, with 7 bases that match TRBD1. V lost 10 bases to trimming and J lost 0 bases; unmatched junction nucleotides: 5. The CDR3 contains 14 residues. Germline V gene sequence: CDR1 ENHRY, CDR2 SYGVKD. CDR3 in amino acids: CATGTVTTNEKLFF. DNA for the CDR3: TGTGCCACCGGGACAGTTACAACTAATGAAAAACTGTTTTTT.

The CDR3 protein is CASSPLLGPRGYTF. Here the CDR3 DNA reads TGTGCCAGCAGCCCCCTCCTAGGCCCCCGGGGCTACACCTTC. This sequence joins TRBV7-9 and TRBJ1-2; D is uncertain. The CDR3 sequence is 14 residues long. Trimming removed 5 bases at V and 8 bases at J, with 18 bases between. Germline V gene data show CDR1 as SEHNR and CDR2 as FQNEAQ (reference sequence).

The V gene is TRBV12-5, the J gene TRBJ2-5, with 10 bases that match TRBD2. Germline trimming cut 0 bases from V and 1 base from J; bases unmatched to any gene: 5. The germline gives CDR1 LGHNT, CDR2 FRNRAP. The CDR3 extends over 17 amino acids. This CDR3 reads CASGLVLGLAPQETQYF. The CDR3 DNA is TGTGCTAGTGGTTTGGTACTGGGACTAGCGCCCCAAGAGACCCAGTACTTC.

CDR3 DNA sequence: TGTGCCAGCAGCTTGGAACGGGAGGACCTCTACAATGAGCAGTTCTTC. As protein: CASSLEREDLYNEQFF. This chain joins TRBV5-4 and TRBJ2-1, with 7 bases matching TRBD2. Germline CDR1 is SGHNT and CDR2 is YYREEE (reference sequence). V shed 0 bases, J shed 3 bases, and the junction held 6 bases outside the gene matches. This CDR3 comprises 16 residues.

J is TRBJ2-7 and V is TRBV29-1; unclear D gene. The CDR3 runs 12 residues. CDR1 is SQVTM and CDR2 is ANQGSEA in the germline V gene. Trimming cost V 4 bases and J 6 bases, with 13 bases left between them. CDR3 protein: CSVAITSSEQYF. The CDR3 DNA sequence: TGCAGCGTTGCGATAACGAGTAGCGAGCAGTACTTC.

This clone was counted between two and nine times. The chain combines TRBV2 with TRBJ2-3; 12 nucleotides line up with TRBD2. Germline loops: CDR1 SNHLY, CDR2 FYNNEI. The CDR3 length is 16 residues. The V and J ends lost 5 bases and 1 base, in that order; junction bases with no gene match: 4. DNA for the CDR3: TGTGCCAGCAGTCTAGCGGGGGGGGCTGGCACAGATACGCAGTATTTT. Translating it yields CASSLAGGAGTDTQYF.

The chain has TRBV6-1 and TRBJ1-4; D is unresolved. The germline V gene encodes CDR1 MNHNS and CDR2 SASEGT. Trimming removed 1 base at V and 0 bases at J, with 18 bases between. CDR3 length: 19 residues. In DNA form, the CDR3 reads TGTGCCAGCAGTGAAGACGCAGTTCTTTACCCTGCAACTAATGAAAAACTGTTTTTT. Residues: CASSEDAVLYPATNEKLFF.

The chain carries TRBV5-4 and TRBJ1-2; 7 bases line up with TRBD1. Germline CDR1 and CDR2: SGHNT and YYREEE (reference sequence). The CDR3 spans 14 residues. V dropped 0 bases and J dropped 8; count of bases not matched to a gene: 7. CDR3 region: CASSLEGARVGYTF. For the CDR3, the DNA is TGTGCCAGCAGCTTGGAGGGGGCGAGGGTAGGCTACACCTTC.

The chain employs TRBV19 and TRBJ1-2; 11 bases line up with TRBD1. Germline values: CDR1 LNHDA, CDR2 SQIVND (reference sequence). There are 14 residues in the CDR3. V shed 6 bases, J shed 5 bases, and the junction held 5 bases outside the gene matches. CDR3 DNA sequence: TGTGCCAGTAGCCGGACAGGGGGCTGGTATGGCTACACCTTC. Translated: CASSRTGGWYGYTF.

The CDR3 here is CASRTLSANQPQHF. The DNA for the CDR3 is TGTGCCAGCCGTACCCTTTCTGCGAATCAGCCCCAGCATTTT. The chain recombines TRBV27 with TRBJ1-5; D call uncertain. The CDR3 contains 14 residues. Germline lookup yields CDR1 MNHEY and CDR2 SMNVEV (reference sequence). Trimming cost V 8 bases and J 4 bases, with 15 bases left between them.

The chain's CDR3 is CASSLGGQGNTEAFF. The CDR3 DNA is TGTGCCAGCAGCTTAGGTGGACAGGGGAACACTGAAGCTTTCTTT. The chain uses TRBV11-2 and TRBJ1-1; 8 positions match TRBD1. The CDR3 consists of 15 residues. V lost 1 base, J lost 1 base, and 2 bases stayed unmatched. Germline CDR1 is SGHAT and CDR2 is FQNNGV. Complete variable domain (other parts from reference TRBV11-2 and TRBJ1-1): EAGVAQSPRYKIIEKRQSVAFWCNPISGHATLYWYQQILGQGPKLLIQFQNNGVVDDSQLPKDRFSAERLKGVDSTLKIQPAKLEDSAVYLCASSLGGQGNTEAFFGQGTRLTVV.

The table lists this clone with a count of one. Here the CDR3 reads CAISETRGSDTQYF. In DNA, the CDR3 is TGTGCCATCAGTGAGACCAGGGGGTCAGATACGCAGTATTTT. V and J are TRBV10-3 and TRBJ2-3; TRBD1 matches at 7 bases. J lost 4 bases, V lost 2 bases, and 3 bases had no gene match. The V gene's germline CDR1 is ENHRY and CDR2 SYGVKD. The CDR3 loop spans 14 amino acids.

The chain combines TRBV12-5 with TRBJ1-6; D gene uncertain. The CDR3 loop spans 12 amino acids. From germline, CDR1 is LGHNT and CDR2 FRNRAP. V lost 7 bases, J lost 7 bases, and 8 bases lay in between. The CDR3: CASAAGNSPLHF. The CDR3 nucleotides are TGTGCTAGTGCGGCCGGGAATTCACCCCTCCACTTT.

The sample holds one count of this clone. The CDR3 DNA follows: TGCAGCGTTGTAAGTCGGGACAGCTCCCCCTATGGCTACACCTTC. It translates to CSVVSRDSSPYGYTF. The chain carries TRBV29-1 and TRBJ1-2; 7 bases line up with TRBD1. Per the germline V gene, CDR1 is SQVTM and CDR2 is ANQGSEA. This CDR3 is built from 15 residues. Trimming removed 4 bases from V and 4 bases from J; junction bases left unmatched: 12.